This T cell receptor beta chain was recorded in a study of CD8 T cells in ankylosing spondylitis. General study findings and limits: A TCR beta motif of fewer than ten highly homologous variants seemed to mark ankylosing spondylitis blood.

The table lists this clonotype with a few counts. Its antigen is undetermined. TCRdb passed the 5' RACE reads through MiXCR, listing each CDR3 protein once. The table records around 770,000 distinct CDR3 sequences, around a fifth of them present only once. Trimming took 0 bases from V and 8 from J, leaving 14 bases between them. The V gene's germline CDR1 is SGHTA and CDR2 FQGTGA. The CDR3 runs 15 residues. The clonotype was recovered from a male donor with ankylosing spondylitis. This chain connects TRBV7-3 to TRBJ2-1; D possibly corresponds to TRBD1 (6 bases). Sequencing was done on a sample of blood, either unsorted or a sorted T cell fraction (not recorded which). CDR3 nucleotide sequence: TGTGCCAGCAGCTTAACGGGGACCAGGGGCGATGAGCAGTTCTTC. It yields the protein CASSLTGTRGDEQFF. Together with reference TRBV7-3 and TRBJ2-1, the CDR3 gives the full variable domain: GAGVSQTPSNKVTEKGKYVELRCDPISGHTALYWYRQSLGQGPEFLIYFQGTGAADDSGLPNDRFFAVRPEGSVSTLKIQRTERGDSAVYLCASSLTGTRGDEQFFGPGTRLTVL.